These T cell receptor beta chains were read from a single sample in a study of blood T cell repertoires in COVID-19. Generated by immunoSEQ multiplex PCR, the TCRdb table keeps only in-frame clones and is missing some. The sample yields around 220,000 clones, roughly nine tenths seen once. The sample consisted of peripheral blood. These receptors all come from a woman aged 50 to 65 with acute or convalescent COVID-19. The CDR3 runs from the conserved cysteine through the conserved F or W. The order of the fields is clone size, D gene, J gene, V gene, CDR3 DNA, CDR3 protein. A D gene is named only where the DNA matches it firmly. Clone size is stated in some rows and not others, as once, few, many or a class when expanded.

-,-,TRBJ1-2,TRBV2,TGTGCCAGCAGTGTTGCGCAGGGTCTCGGTGGCTACACCTTC,CASSVAQGLGGYTF
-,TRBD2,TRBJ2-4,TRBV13,TGTGCCAGCAGCTTCCGCGGGGGGGCCAAAAACATTCAGTACTTC,CASSFRGGAKNIQYF
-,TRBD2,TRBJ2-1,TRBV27,TGTGCCAGCAGTTTAGGTCCAATACTAGCGACTAGCTCCTACAATGAGCAGTTCTTC,CASSLGPILATSSYNEQFF
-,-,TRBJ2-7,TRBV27,TGTGCCAGCAGTTTATCCAGATCCTACGAGCAGTACTTC,CASSLSRSYEQYF
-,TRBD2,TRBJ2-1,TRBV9,TGTGCCAGCAGCGTAGGGGGACTAGCGGGAGTTCGTGAGCAGTTCTTC,CASSVGGLAGVREQFF
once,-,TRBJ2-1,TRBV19,TGTGCCAGTAGTCCTCGGGGAAGGGACTCCTACAATGAGCAGTTCTTC,CASSPRGRDSYNEQFF
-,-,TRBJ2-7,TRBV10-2,TGCGCCAGCAGTTATGGGGCAGGGGAAAACTACGAGCAGTACTTC,CASSYGAGENYEQYF
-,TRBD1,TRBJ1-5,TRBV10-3,TGTGCCATCAGGGGAACGCCAGACAGGGTGGTTTCGAAGGGCAATCAGCCCCAGCATTTT,CAIRGTPDRVVSKGNQPQHF
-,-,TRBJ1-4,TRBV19,TGTGCCAGTAGTCGAAGCGAGAATGAAAAACTGTTTTTT,CASSRSENEKLFF
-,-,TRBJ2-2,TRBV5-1,TGCGCCAGCAGCTTGCCGAGTTCCGGGGAGCTGTTTTTT,CASSLPSSGELFF
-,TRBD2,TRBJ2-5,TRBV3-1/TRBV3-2,TGTGCCAGCAGCCAAGGGGTCCTAGCGGGGGTTGCGGAGACCCAGTACTTC,CASSQGVLAGVAETQYF
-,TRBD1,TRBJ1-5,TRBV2,TGTGCCAGCAGTGAAGACAGGGGAAATCAGCCCCAGCATTTT,CASSEDRGNQPQHF
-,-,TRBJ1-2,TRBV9,TGTGCCAGCAGCGTTCGGGACTCGGGACCTTCCTATGGCTACACCTTC,CASSVRDSGPSYGYTF
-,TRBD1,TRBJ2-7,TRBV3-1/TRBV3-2,TGTGCCAGCAGCCAAGGGGGACAGGGAAGCGAGCAGTACTTC,CASSQGGQGSEQYF
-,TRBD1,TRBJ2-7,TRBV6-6,TGTGCCAGCAGCTCCGGGACAGGGGTCTACGAGCAGTACTTC,CASSSGTGVYEQYF
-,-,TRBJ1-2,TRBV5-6,TGTGCCAGCAGCCCGAACCCCCTATATGGCTACACCTTC,CASSPNPLYGYTF
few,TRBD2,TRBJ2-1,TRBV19,TGTGCCAGTAGTCCCAGCGGGATTAGAAAGTACAATGAGCAGTTCTTC,CASSPSGIRKYNEQFF
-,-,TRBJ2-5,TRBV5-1,TGCGCCAGCAGCTTCCTTCCGGACTACCAAGAGACCCAGTACTTC,CASSFLPDYQETQYF
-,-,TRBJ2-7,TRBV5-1,TGCGCCAGCCCCCGCGCCCACAGGCCCGCCTACGAGCAGTACTTC,CASPRAHRPAYEQYF
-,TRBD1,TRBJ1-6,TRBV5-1,TGCGCCAGCAGCTGGGACAGGGGCAGTTCACCCCTCCACTTT,CASSWDRGSSPLHF
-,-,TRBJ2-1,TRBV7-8,TGTGCCAGCAGCTCAGGGGCTTGGGACAATGAGCAGTTCTTC,CASSSGAWDNEQFF
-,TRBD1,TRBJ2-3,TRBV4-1,TGCGCCAGCAGCCAAGAAAACAGGGGTGGGCAGTATTTT,CASSQENRGGQYF
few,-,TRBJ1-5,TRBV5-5,TGTGCCAGCAGCTTGGGGGCAGAGATCGCAAATCAGCCCCAGCATTTT,CASSLGAEIANQPQHF
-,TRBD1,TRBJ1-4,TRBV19,TGTGCCAGTAGCCCAGGGGGCCAGGATGAAAAACTGTTTTTT,CASSPGGQDEKLFF
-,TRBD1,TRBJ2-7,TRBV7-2,TGTGCCAGCAGCTTAGTTTTGAACCGGGACAGCCCCTACGAGCAGTACTTC,CASSLVLNRDSPYEQYF
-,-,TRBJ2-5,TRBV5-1,TGCGCCAGCCAGGAAGGGAGGGAGACCCAGTACTTC,CASQEGRETQYF
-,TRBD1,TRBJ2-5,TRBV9,TGTGCCAGCAGCACACAGGGGGCGGGCGAGACCCAGTACTTC,CASSTQGAGETQYF
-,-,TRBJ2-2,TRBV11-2,TGTGCCAGCAGCACAGACAACGCCGGGGAGCTGTTTTTT,CASSTDNAGELFF
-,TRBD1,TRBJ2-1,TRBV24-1,TGTGCCACCAGTGGGACAGGGCGAAATGAGCAGTTCTTC,CATSGTGRNEQFF
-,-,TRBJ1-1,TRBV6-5,TGTGCCAGCAGCCTGGACATGGGGAACACTGAAGCTTTCTTT,CASSLDMGNTEAFF
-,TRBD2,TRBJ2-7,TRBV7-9,TGTGCCAGCAGCTTGGGAGGGAGCTCGGGCGAGCAGTACTTC,CASSLGGSSGEQYF
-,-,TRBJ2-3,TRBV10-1,TGCGCCAGCAGTGAGTCTCGTCAACAGGGCTGGGCAGATACGCAGTATTTT,CASSESRQQGWADTQYF